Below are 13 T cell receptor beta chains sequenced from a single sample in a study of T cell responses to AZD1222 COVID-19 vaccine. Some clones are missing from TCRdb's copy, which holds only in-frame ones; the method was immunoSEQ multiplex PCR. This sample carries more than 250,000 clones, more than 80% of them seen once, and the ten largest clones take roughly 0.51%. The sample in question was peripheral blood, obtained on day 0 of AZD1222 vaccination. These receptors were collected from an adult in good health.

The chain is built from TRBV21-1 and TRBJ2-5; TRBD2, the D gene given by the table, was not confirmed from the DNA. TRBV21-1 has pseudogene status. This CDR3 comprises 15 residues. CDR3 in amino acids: CASRVLAGGAETQYF. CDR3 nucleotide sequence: TGTGCCAGCCGAGTACTAGCGGGGGGGGCGGAGACCCAGTACTTC.

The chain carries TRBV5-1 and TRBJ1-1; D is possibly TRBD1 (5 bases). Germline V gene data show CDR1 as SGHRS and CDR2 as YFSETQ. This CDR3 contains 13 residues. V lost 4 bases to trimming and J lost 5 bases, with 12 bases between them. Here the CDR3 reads CASSPSQGTEAFF. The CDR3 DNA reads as TGCGCCAGCAGCCCCAGCCAGGGAACTGAAGCTTTCTTT.

The DNA for the CDR3 is TGCGCCAGCAGCCGGGGACAGGGCGCTTTCACAGATACGCAGTATTTT. It yields the protein CASSRGQGAFTDTQYF. The J gene is TRBJ2-3, the V gene TRBV4-1; TRBD1 aligns across 9 bases. CDR1 MGHRA and CDR2 YSYEKL come from the germline V gene. The length of the CDR3 is 16 residues. J was trimmed by 2 bases and V by 4 bases; bases with no gene match: 7.

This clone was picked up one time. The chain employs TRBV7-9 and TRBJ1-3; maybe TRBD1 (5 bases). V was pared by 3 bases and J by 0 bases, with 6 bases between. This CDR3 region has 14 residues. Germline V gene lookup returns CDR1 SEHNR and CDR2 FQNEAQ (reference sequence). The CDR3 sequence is CASSFRASGNTIYF. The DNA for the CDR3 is TGTGCCAGCAGCTTCAGGGCCTCTGGAAACACCATATATTTT.

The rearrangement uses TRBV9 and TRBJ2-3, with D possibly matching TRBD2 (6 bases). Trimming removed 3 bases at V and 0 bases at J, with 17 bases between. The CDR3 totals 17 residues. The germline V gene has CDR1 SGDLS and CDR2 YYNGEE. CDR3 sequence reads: CASSADPWSGSTDTQYF. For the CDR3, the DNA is TGTGCCAGCAGCGCCGACCCGTGGAGCGGGAGCACAGATACGCAGTATTTT. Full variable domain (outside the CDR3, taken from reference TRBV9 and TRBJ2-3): DSGVTQTPKHLITATGQRVTLRCSPRSGDLSVYWYQQSLDQGLQFLIQYYNGEERAKGNILERFSAQQFPDLHSELNLSSLELGDSALYFCASSADPWSGSTDTQYFGPGTRLTVL.

This CDR3 reads CASSYRTGETQYF. CDR3 bases: TGTGCCAGCAGTTACCGGACTGGAGAGACCCAGTACTTC. The chain joins TRBV6-5 to TRBJ2-5; possible D gene TRBD2, 5 bases. Looked up from germline, CDR1 is MNHEY and CDR2 is SVGAGI. There are 13 residues in the CDR3. The V and J ends lost 2 bases and 4 bases respectively, with 8 bases between them.

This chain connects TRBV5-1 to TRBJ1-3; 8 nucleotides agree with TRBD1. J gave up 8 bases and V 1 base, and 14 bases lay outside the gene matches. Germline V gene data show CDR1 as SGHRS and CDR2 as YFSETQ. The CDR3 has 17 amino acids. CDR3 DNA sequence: TGCGCCAGCAGCTTGTCTGCAGGGACAGGTTTCGGGGACACCATATATTTT. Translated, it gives CASSLSAGTGFGDTIYF.

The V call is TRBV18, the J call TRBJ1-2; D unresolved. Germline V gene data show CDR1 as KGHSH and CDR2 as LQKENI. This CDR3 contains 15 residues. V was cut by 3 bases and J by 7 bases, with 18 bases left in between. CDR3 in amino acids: CASSPVRAESRGYTF. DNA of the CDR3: TGTGCCAGCTCACCGGTGCGGGCCGAGAGTCGTGGCTACACCTTC.

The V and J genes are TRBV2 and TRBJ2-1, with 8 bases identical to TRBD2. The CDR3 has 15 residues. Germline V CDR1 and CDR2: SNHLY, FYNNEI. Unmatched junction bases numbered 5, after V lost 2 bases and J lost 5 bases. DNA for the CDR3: TGTGCCAGCAGTGAACGGGTAGCGGGAAACAATGAGCAGTTCTTC. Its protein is CASSERVAGNNEQFF.

CDR3 DNA sequence: TGTGCCAGCAGCCAAGGGGGCCCAGGCGCGCAGTATTTT. Its translation: CASSQGGPGAQYF. This chain connects TRBV7-2 to TRBJ2-3, with TRBD1 matching over 7 bases. The J segment lost 10 bases and the V segment lost 5 bases, leaving 9 bases of the junction unmatched. CDR3 length: 13 amino acids. Germline V lookup: CDR1 SGHTA, CDR2 FQGNSA.

The CDR3 region has the DNA TGTGCCAGCAGCGTAGCGGCTTTGAACACTGAAGCTTTCTTT. Its protein is CASSVAALNTEAFF. The chain employs TRBV9 and TRBJ1-1; D unclear. Germline V gene lookup returns CDR1 SGDLS and CDR2 YYNGEE. Between the trimmed V and J ends, which lost 0 bases and 0 bases, there was a span of 6 bases. The CDR3 length is 14 residues.

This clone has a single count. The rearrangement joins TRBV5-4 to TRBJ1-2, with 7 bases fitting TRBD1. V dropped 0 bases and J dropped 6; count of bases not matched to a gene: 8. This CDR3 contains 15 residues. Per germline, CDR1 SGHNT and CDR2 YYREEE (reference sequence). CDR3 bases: TGTGCCAGCAGCTTGGTGCGACAGGGATCTAATGGCTACACCTTC. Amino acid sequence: CASSLVRQGSNGYTF.

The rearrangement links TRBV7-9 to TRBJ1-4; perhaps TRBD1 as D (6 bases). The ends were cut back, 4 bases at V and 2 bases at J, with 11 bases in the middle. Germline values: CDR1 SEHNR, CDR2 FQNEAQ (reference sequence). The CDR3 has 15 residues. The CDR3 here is CASSSWGGTNEKLFF. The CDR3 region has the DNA TGTGCCAGCAGCTCCTGGGGGGGCACTAATGAAAAACTGTTTTTT.